A selection of T cell receptor beta chains follows, all from one sample in a study of neurological immune-mediated disorders. TCRdb itself ran the 5' RACE reads through MiXCR, one entry per CDR3 protein. The table shows around 47,000 distinct CDR3 sequences, with roughly 13% occurring only once. What was sequenced was PBMCs. The receptors here all came from a female donor in good health. CDR3s leave out the opening cysteine and the closing phenylalanine or tryptophan. The order of the fields is V gene, CDR3 length, D gene, J gene, CDR3 protein. A D gene is named only where the DNA matches it firmly.

>TRBV20-1|9|.|TRBJ1-2
SAGEPDGYT
>TRBV6-1|10|.|TRBJ1-2
ATTGHLDGYT
>TRBV7-8|13|.|TRBJ2-6
ASSALDSGANVLT
>TRBV15|11|.|TRBJ2-7
ATSRVVGYEQY
>TRBV5-1|11|.|TRBJ1-1
ASSGPDWAGAF
>TRBV5-1|15|.|TRBJ2-3
ASSLGQKGSSTDTQY
>TRBV2|10|TRBD1|TRBJ2-7
ASNRDRGEQY
>TRBV28|12|.|TRBJ2-3
ASSLLTGPNAQY
>TRBV12-3/TRBV12-4|12|.|TRBJ1-5
ASSFNRADQPQH
>TRBV5-1|12|.|TRBJ2-1
ASSWLQSNNEQF
>TRBV7-2|12|.|TRBJ1-1
ASSSWGGNTEAF
>TRBV5-1|13|TRBD1|TRBJ1-4
ASSPGQGTNEKLF
>TRBV5-1|12|.|TRBJ2-3
ASQKQGLTDTQY
>TRBV4-1|15|.|TRBJ1-2
ASSQEVDRNNLGGYT
>TRBV2|11|.|TRBJ2-1
ASSGQSYNEQF
>TRBV5-1|13|.|TRBJ2-1
ASSPGEGGYNEQF
>TRBV25-1|14|.|TRBJ1-3
ASSLEDWNSGNTIY
>TRBV9|14|.|TRBJ2-3
ASTISGGTSTDTQY
>TRBV18|12|.|TRBJ1-5
ASSHDSINQPQH
>TRBV18|12|.|TRBJ1-4
ASSRPDIREKLF
>TRBV5-1|11|.|TRBJ1-5
ASRANSNQPQH
>TRBV6-2/TRBV6-3|13|.|TRBJ2-2
ASSYTGGNTGELF
>TRBV28|12|.|TRBJ1-1
ASSSSAGEVEAF
>TRBV10-3|11|.|TRBJ2-7
AISATLGYEQY
>TRBV29-1|13|.|TRBJ2-1
SVEEDRRKYNEQF
>TRBV14|10|.|TRBJ2-3
ASSHVTDTQY
>TRBV3-1|13|TRBD1|TRBJ1-4
ASSGETGGDEKLF
>TRBV30|10|.|TRBJ1-2
AWSSRRGGYT
>TRBV5-1|12|.|TRBJ1-1
ASSYQGLDTEAF
>TRBV5-5|12|.|TRBJ1-2
ASSTGTASYGYT
>TRBV18|11|.|TRBJ2-5
ASSPNLPETQY
>TRBV6-5|11|.|TRBJ2-1
ASSYNPSLEQF